A single sample is the source of the 21 T cell receptor beta chains below, sequenced in a study of Tregs in tolerant kidney transplant recipients. The repertoire was sequenced with immunoSEQ multiplex PCR; TCRdb's copy has only in-frame clones and lacks some. The sample consists of under 100,000 clones, approximately 90% of them appearing once. Sequenced input: CD8+ T cells from blood. The receptors were gathered from a human donor in good health.

This clone has a single count. This sequence joins TRBV10-3 and TRBJ1-1; D is unresolved. The CDR3 totals 15 residues. Germline lookup yields CDR1 ENHRY and CDR2 SYGVKD. V was shortened by 0 bases and J by 1 base, with 9 bases between the two germline ends. In DNA form, the CDR3 reads TGTGCCATCAGTGAGTCGGGAAATACGAACACTGAAGCTTTCTTT. This encodes CAISESGNTNTEAFF.

This chain links TRBV7-9 with TRBJ1-5, with D unresolved. This CDR3 spans 15 amino acids. Per germline, CDR1 SEHNR and CDR2 FQNEAQ (reference sequence). V was clipped by 1 base and J by 7 bases, with 14 bases between them. This CDR3 is CASSLGGRFEQPQHF. The CDR3 region has the DNA TGTGCCAGCAGCTTAGGAGGCAGGTTTGAGCAGCCCCAGCATTTT. The complete variable domain, with remaining parts taken from reference TRBV7-9 and TRBJ1-5, reads DTGVSQNPRHKITKRGQNVTFRCDPISEHNRLYWYRQTLGQGPEFLTYFQNEAQLEKSRLLSDRFSAERPKGSFSTLEIQRTEQGDSAMYLCASSLGGRFEQPQHFGDGTRLSIL.

The chain combines TRBV27 with TRBJ2-1, with D perhaps matching TRBD1 (6 bases). This CDR3 is 14 amino acids long. V was clipped by 2 bases and J by 5 bases, with 10 bases between them. CDR1 and CDR2 from the germline V gene are MNHEY and SMNVEV (reference sequence). CDR3 DNA: TGTGCCAGCAGTTTAAGACAGGTGCACAATGAGCAGTTCTTC. Translated: CASSLRQVHNEQFF.

The chain employs TRBV6-4 and TRBJ2-3, with D tentatively TRBD1 or TRBD2 (6 bases each). The CDR3 length is 16 residues. Trimming removed 4 bases at V and 5 bases at J, with 19 bases between. CDR1 MRHNA and CDR2 SNTAGT come from the germline V gene. CDR3 loop: CASSGSEAEGGDTQYF. CDR3 coding DNA: TGTGCCAGCAGTGGCAGCGAAGCGGAGGGGGGAGATACGCAGTATTTT.

The rearrangement links TRBV27 to TRBJ2-1; tentative D call: TRBD1 (5 bases). Trimming removed 3 bases at V and 5 bases at J, with 11 bases between. Germline loops: CDR1 MNHEY, CDR2 SMNVEV (reference sequence). The CDR3 totals 14 residues. This CDR3 is CASSFLGADNEQFF. DNA of the CDR3: TGTGCCAGCAGTTTTCTTGGGGCAGACAATGAGCAGTTCTTC.

The chain uses TRBV6-6 and TRBJ2-2; D is uncertain. The germline V and J ends were trimmed by 5 bases and 3 bases, with 13 bases remaining between them. This CDR3 has 15 residues. Germline V gene lookup returns CDR1 MNHNY and CDR2 SVGAGI (reference sequence). The CDR3 spells CASSAEIFDTGELFF. The CDR3 region has the DNA TGTGCCAGCAGTGCGGAGATCTTTGACACCGGGGAGCTGTTTTTT.

The genes are TRBV9 and TRBJ2-3; D is uncertain. CDR1 SGDLS and CDR2 YYNGEE come from the germline V gene. The CDR3 has 14 residues. V lost 2 bases to trimming and J lost 0 bases, with 7 bases between them. DNA for the CDR3: TGTGCCAGCAGCGTGAGGCATAGCACAGATACGCAGTATTTT. The encoded protein is CASSVRHSTDTQYF. The variable domain in full, completed from reference TRBV9 and TRBJ2-3, reads DSGVTQTPKHLITATGQRVTLRCSPRSGDLSVYWYQQSLDQGLQFLIQYYNGEERAKGNILERFSAQQFPDLHSELNLSSLELGDSALYFCASSVRHSTDTQYFGPGTRLTVL.

The J gene is TRBJ1-6, the V gene TRBV5-4; 8 bases line up with TRBD1. This CDR3 comprises 15 residues. The V gene's germline CDR1 is SGHNT and CDR2 YYREEE (reference sequence). After removal of 4 bases from V and 3 bases from J, the junction contained 3 bases not matched to a gene. The CDR3 bases are TGTGCCAGCAGCGACAGGGGAGACTATAATTCACCCCTCCACTTT. It translates to CASSDRGDYNSPLHF.

The J gene is TRBJ2-7, the V gene TRBV4-2; D may be TRBD2 (6 bases). The germline gives CDR1 LGHNA, CDR2 YNFKEQ. The V gene lost 0 bases and the J gene lost 5 bases, with 17 bases spanning the gap. There are 16 residues in the CDR3. CDR3 residues: CASSQDRLARGDEQYF. CDR3 nucleotides: TGTGCCAGCAGCCAAGATCGCCTAGCGAGGGGTGACGAGCAGTACTTC.

The chain employs TRBV15 and TRBJ2-1; D gene uncertain. This CDR3 region has 13 residues. The germline V gene has CDR1 LNHNV and CDR2 YYDKDF (reference sequence). Trimming left V 6 bases short and J 2 bases short, with 8 bases between. The CDR3 DNA reads as TGTGCCACCAGATATGTACCCTACAATGAGCAGTTCTTC. It encodes CATRYVPYNEQFF.

V and J are TRBV6-5 and TRBJ2-7; D perhaps matches TRBD1 (5 bases). Trimming took off 2 bases at V and 2 bases at J, with 7 bases between the two ends. The CDR3 runs 13 residues. Looked up from germline, CDR1 is MNHEY and CDR2 is SVGAGI. The CDR3 is CASSYQGTYEQYF. CDR3 nucleotide sequence: TGTGCCAGCAGTTACCAGGGAACCTACGAGCAGTACTTC.

This clone was counted once. V gene TRBV9 combines with J gene TRBJ1-1; D perhaps matches TRBD1 (6 bases). V was clipped by 0 bases and J by 0 bases, with 15 bases between them. Germline CDR1 SGDLS, CDR2 YYNGEE. This CDR3 contains 17 residues. CDR3 region: CASSVVQGKRMNTEAFF. CDR3 DNA sequence: TGTGCCAGCAGCGTAGTACAGGGTAAGAGGATGAACACTGAAGCTTTCTTT.

V is TRBV27 and J is TRBJ2-7, with D tentatively TRBD2 (5 bases). V dropped 0 bases and J dropped 2 bases, with 8 bases sitting between them. This CDR3 has 14 amino acids. Per the germline V gene, CDR1 is MNHEY and CDR2 is SMNVEV (reference sequence). The CDR3 coding sequence is TGTGCCAGCAGTTTATCACTAGATACCTACGAGCAGTACTTC. Its translation: CASSLSLDTYEQYF.

The chain couples TRBV5-1 to TRBJ2-1, with TRBD2 identical over 9 bases. J gave up 4 bases and V 4 bases, and 9 bases lay outside the gene matches. Germline CDR1 reads SGHRS; CDR2 reads YFSETQ. This CDR3 spans 16 amino acids. The CDR3 is CASSPRVAGAYNEQFF. CDR3 in DNA: TGCGCCAGCAGCCCAAGAGTAGCGGGGGCTTACAATGAGCAGTTCTTC.

V and J are TRBV19 and TRBJ2-5; D call uncertain. Looked up from germline, CDR1 is LNHDA and CDR2 is SQIVND (reference sequence). The V end was cut by 0 bases, the J end by 3 bases, with 5 bases between. This CDR3 contains 13 residues. The CDR3 spells CASSIDQEETQYF. The DNA for the CDR3 is TGTGCCAGTAGTATAGATCAGGAAGAGACCCAGTACTTC.

The rearrangement links TRBV11-2 to TRBJ1-1; TRBD1 is a possible D gene (5 bases). The CDR3 has 16 amino acids. V shed 1 base and J shed 3 bases, with 15 bases lying between them. Germline CDR1 reads SGHAT; CDR2 reads FQNNGV. The CDR3 bases are TGTGCCAGCAGCTTAGGCCCGGCAGGGTTGGACACTGAAGCTTTCTTT. It specifies CASSLGPAGLDTEAFF.

The chain carries TRBV12-5 and TRBJ2-1; tentatively, D is TRBD2 (5 bases). Per the germline V gene, CDR1 is LGHNT and CDR2 is FRNRAP. CDR3 size: 13 residues. The V end lost 3 bases, the J end lost 4 bases, and 7 bases lay between the germline ends. As DNA, the CDR3 is TGTGCTAGTGGTTTTGGAGGATACAATGAGCAGTTCTTC. It encodes CASGFGGYNEQFF.

The CDR3 DNA is TGTGCCAGCGGCGGACAGGGAGCTTTCTTT. Translation: CASGGQGAFF. The chain uses TRBV27 and TRBJ1-1; 8 bases line up with TRBD1. J was trimmed by 10 bases and V by 8 bases; bases with no gene match: 3. CDR1 is MNHEY, CDR2 SMNVEV, per germline (reference sequence). The CDR3 has 10 residues.

This chain connects TRBV27 to TRBJ1-1, with a tentative D call TRBD1 (5 bases). Trimming removed 2 bases from V and 6 bases from J, with 10 bases in between. The CDR3 is 13 residues long. Germline CDR1 reads MNHEY; CDR2 reads SMNVEV (reference sequence). This CDR3 reads CASSLMGEAEAFF. CDR3 sequence (DNA): TGTGCCAGCAGTTTAATGGGGGAGGCTGAAGCTTTCTTT.

This chain connects TRBV28 to TRBJ2-2; either TRBD1 or TRBD2 may supply D (5 bases each). Germline V gene data show CDR1 as MDHEN and CDR2 as SYDVKM. The length of the CDR3 is 14 residues. V was shortened by 1 base and J by 6 bases, with 9 bases between the two germline ends. The CDR3 sequence: CASSLLMGAGELFF. The CDR3 DNA sequence: TGTGCCAGCAGTTTATTAATGGGGGCCGGGGAGCTGTTTTTT.

The genes are TRBV13 and TRBJ1-1; D not resolved. This CDR3 has 14 residues. CDR1 is PRHDT and CDR2 is FYEKMQ in the germline V gene (reference sequence). Trimming cost V 3 bases and J 1 base, with 9 bases left between them. The CDR3 DNA is TGTGCCAGCAGCTTTGACTCCCCGAACACTGAAGCTTTCTTT. Translation gives CASSFDSPNTEAFF. Filled out from reference TRBV13 and TRBJ1-1, the complete variable domain reads AAGVIQSPRHLIKEKRETATLKCYPIPRHDTVYWYQQGPGQDPQFLISFYEKMQSDKGSIPDRFSAQQFSDYHSELNMSSLELGDSALYFCASSFDSPNTEAFFGQGTRLTVV.